This T cell receptor beta chain came from a study of regulatory T cells in long-lasting Graves disease. The time point: newly diagnosed GD, antithyroid drugs for less than 3 months. TCR sequences were obtained from RNA taken from PBMCs. It was American Thyroid Association guidelines that determined Graves' disease diagnosis. This clonotype appeared many times. CDR3-region Arm-PCR and iRepertoire HTBI primers produced the TCR beta libraries. TCRdb independently ran MiXCR on the multiplex PCR reads; one entry per CDR3 protein. Of about 470,000 distinct CDR3 sequences listed, under 15% are singletons. The CDR3 is 13 amino acids. Trimming at V came to 6 bases and at J to 3 bases, leaving 5 bases not matched to a gene. The germline V gene has CDR1 DFQATT and CDR2 SNEGSKA (reference sequence). This sample was shared with a second study, whose subject was T cells in Graves' hyperthyroidism and ophthalmopathy. As that study records: On the basis of clinical symptoms, serum thyroxine and TRAb, thyroid ultrasound and orbital computed tomography, diagnoses were made.

The chain employs TRBV20-1 and TRBJ2-7, with TRBD2 matching 10 bases. The sample here was peripheral blood mononuclear cells (PBMCs), taken at new diagnosis, from a patient treated with antithyroid drugs. This clonotype was sampled from a woman aged 25 to 39 with Graves disease. CDR3 amino acids: CSAESSGSYEQYF. CDR3 bases: TGCAGTGCCGAGTCTAGCGGGAGCTACGAGCAGTACTTC.